Included here is one TCR beta chain sequence, with context. The sample originates from a study of blood T cell repertoires in COVID-19. Turning to the study itself: The study drew acute and convalescent COVID-19 samples from the United States, Italy and Spain. PBMCs, B-cell-depleted T cells, or T cells provided the cDNA or gDNA that made up the material.

With V trimmed by 7 bases and J by 6 bases, 9 bases remained unmatched. In germline, CDR1 is SGHTS, CDR2 YDEGEE. The CDR3 runs to 14 residues. Original processing notes: Quantification of nucleated cells was approximated via reference gene primer amplification. TCRdb's copy holds only in-frame clones and misses some; the assay was immunoSEQ multiplex PCR. The DNA was the basis for D and trimming; V, J and clone size are from that table. Among roughly 61,000 clones listed, about 91% were seen once. Sequenced input: peripheral blood. The chain employs TRBV5-8 and TRBJ1-4, with 7 bases identical to TRBD1. The clonotype originates from a man aged 55 to 70 with acute or convalescent COVID-19. CDR3 DNA sequence: TGTGCCAGCCCTGGGGTAGGGGGCGATGAAAAACTGTTTTTT. Translating it yields CASPGVGGDEKLFF.